The clone carrying this T cell receptor beta chain was seen a single time. Germline loops: CDR1 MDHEN, CDR2 SYDVKM. J gave up 6 bases and V 7 bases, and 11 bases lay outside the gene matches. There are 15 residues in the CDR3. These data are taken from a study of blood T cell repertoires in COVID-19. For the study at large: Whether acute or convalescent, the COVID-19 samples came from the United States, Italy and Spain. Sample material is recorded as cDNA or gDNA derived from T cells, B-cell-depleted T cells, or PBMCs.

Original methodology: Reference gene primer amplification gave estimated nucleated cell counts. Libraries were prepared by immunoSEQ multiplex PCR; TCRdb keeps only in-frame clonotypes and omits some of them. V and J calls and clone size are given by that table; D and trimming were obtained from the DNA. The repertoire holds 350,000 to 400,000 clones, with around 91% as singletons. The source material was peripheral blood. The receptor was derived from a man younger than 35 with active or convalescent COVID-19. The gene calls are TRBV28 and TRBJ1-1; TRBD1 aligns across 10 bases. The chain's CDR3 is CASTESPTGGSEAFF. CDR3 DNA sequence: TGTGCCAGCACCGAATCCCCGACAGGGGGCTCTGAAGCTTTCTTT. The variable domain in full, completed from reference TRBV28 and TRBJ1-1, reads DVKVTQSSRYLVKRTGEKVFLECVQDMDHENMFWYRQDPGLGLRLIYFSYDVKMKEKGDIPEGYSVSREKKERFSLILESASTNQTSMYLCASTESPTGGSEAFFGQGTRLTVV.